Below are 22 T cell receptor beta chains sequenced from a single sample in a study of blood T cell repertoires in COVID-19. The data were produced by immunoSEQ multiplex PCR, yet TCRdb's version contains in-frame clones alone and is incomplete. Of about 230,000 clones in the sample, approximately 82% are singletons; the top ten hold approximately 2.6%. Input material: peripheral blood. These receptors all come from a woman aged 70 to 79 with active or convalescent COVID-19.

V and J are TRBV6-4 and TRBJ1-3, with D possibly matching TRBD1 (5 bases). Per germline, CDR1 MRHNA and CDR2 SNTAGT. Trimming took 8 bases from V and 0 from J, leaving 14 bases between them. The CDR3 is 15 amino acids. In DNA, the CDR3 is TGTGCCAGCTTGGGGGAGGGATCCTCTGGAAACACCATATATTTT. The encoded protein is CASLGEGSSGNTIYF.

A note on this clone: A read error is likely, as this CDR3 ends without the conserved phenylalanine or tryptophan. The limits of the CDR3 on the DNA are not certain, so only TCRdb's listed CDR3 is given. This chain uses TRBV27 with TRBJ2-7; the DNA was not compared with TRBD1, the D call given in the table. Germline CDR1 reads MNHEY; CDR2 reads SMNVEV (reference sequence). The CDR3 is 10 amino acids in total, end residues counted. The CDR3 loop reads CASPQPGTVM.

The V and J genes are TRBV30 and TRBJ1-4, with D unresolved. Between the trimmed V and J ends, which lost 0 bases and 5 bases, there was a span of 7 bases. Germline CDR1 and CDR2: GTSNPN and SVGIG (reference sequence). The CDR3 runs 13 residues. In DNA, the CDR3 is TGTGCCTGGAGTGTTTTGGAGAATGAAAAACTGTTTTTT. Protein sequence: CAWSVLENEKLFF.

This sequence joins TRBV9 and TRBJ1-5; 7 bases fit TRBD1. The germline V gene encodes CDR1 SGDLS and CDR2 YYNGEE. Trimming at V came to 0 bases and at J to 5 bases, leaving 8 bases not matched to a gene. The CDR3 is 16 residues long. In nucleotides, the CDR3 is TGTGCCAGCAGCGTAGGGGGTCAGGGGGGTGATCAGCCCCAGCATTTT. Amino acid sequence: CASSVGGQGGDQPQHF. Looking up the rest from reference TRBV9 and TRBJ1-5 gives the full variable domain: DSGVTQTPKHLITATGQRVTLRCSPRSGDLSVYWYQQSLDQGLQFLIQYYNGEERAKGNILERFSAQQFPDLHSELNLSSLELGDSALYFCASSVGGQGGDQPQHFGDGTRLSIL.

The V gene is TRBV10-3, the J gene TRBJ1-5; 7 bases align to TRBD1. V shed 0 bases and J 6 bases; nucleotides not matched to a gene: 8. Germline V gene data show CDR1 as ENHRY and CDR2 as SYGVKD. The CDR3 consists of 16 residues. In DNA form, the CDR3 reads TGTGCCATCAGTGAGTCGGGCCAGGGGGATCGTCAGCCCCAGCATTTT. Its protein is CAISESGQGDRQPQHF.

The CDR3 region has the DNA TGTGCCAGCAGTGAAGCAGGAGATTCACCCCTCCACTTT. As protein: CASSEAGDSPLHF. V and J are TRBV6-1 and TRBJ1-6, with D uncertain. This CDR3 contains 13 residues. Germline V gene data show CDR1 as MNHNS and CDR2 as SASEGT. The ends were cut back, 0 bases at V and 8 bases at J, with 5 bases in the middle.

The V call is TRBV5-5, the J call TRBJ2-5, with 9 positions matching TRBD2. V lost 5 bases to trimming and J lost 4 bases; unmatched junction nucleotides: 15. Germline lookup yields CDR1 SGHKS and CDR2 YYEKEE (reference sequence). CDR3 length: 17 residues. CDR3 bases: TGTGCCAGCAGTCAGGGGATAGCGGGAGCGGTAGGAGAGACCCAGTACTTC. The encoded protein is CASSQGIAGAVGETQYF.

This chain joins TRBV10-2 and TRBJ2-3; D not resolved. This CDR3 has 11 residues. The germline CDR1 and CDR2 sequences are WSHSY and SAAADI. V lost 6 bases, J lost 7 bases, and 8 bases lay in between. This CDR3 reads CASSPGYTQYF. CDR3 nucleotide sequence: TGCGCCAGCAGCCCCGGTTATACGCAGTATTTT.

The rearrangement links TRBV6-5 to TRBJ2-3; no reliable D call. Germline-derived CDR1 and CDR2 are MNHEY and SVGAGI. V gave up 6 bases and J gave up 3 bases, with 10 bases separating them. The CDR3 has 13 amino acids. CDR3 amino acids: CASRLLRTDTQYF. For the CDR3, the DNA is TGTGCCAGCAGGCTACTTCGGACAGATACGCAGTATTTT.

The rearrangement links TRBV28 to TRBJ2-1; 11 bases match TRBD2. The junction had 8 bases not matched to a gene; V was cut back by 6 bases and J by 7 bases. CDR1 and CDR2 (germline): MDHEN, SYDVKM. The CDR3 contains 15 residues. The CDR3 bases are TGTGCCAGCAGCAAAACTAGCGGGAGCCTAAATGAGCAGTTCTTC. Its translation: CASSKTSGSLNEQFF.

This clone turned up a few times. The chain uses TRBV2 and TRBJ1-3; no firm D call. V lost 6 bases and J lost 0, with 12 bases in between. The germline V gene encodes CDR1 SNHLY and CDR2 FYNNEI. CDR3 length: 15 amino acids. CDR3 DNA: TGTGCCAGCAGGGTATGGGCCCGCTCTGGAAACACCATATATTTT. Translating gives CASRVWARSGNTIYF.

This clone came up once. This chain joins TRBV6-5 and TRBJ1-3; D perhaps matches TRBD1 (5 bases). The CDR3 has 13 amino acids. Germline V gene data show CDR1 as MNHEY and CDR2 as SVGAGI. Deletions cut 4 bases from V and 9 bases from J, with 13 bases between. The CDR3 reads CASSWGDAGTIYF. The CDR3 coding sequence is TGTGCCAGCAGTTGGGGGGATGCGGGCACCATATATTTT.

This clone showed up just a few times. V is TRBV7-9 and J is TRBJ1-4; 7 bases line up with TRBD1. V dropped 1 base and J dropped 0; count of bases not matched to a gene: 8. Germline values: CDR1 SEHNR, CDR2 FQNEAQ (reference sequence). This CDR3 has 18 residues. The CDR3 protein is CASSLGWTGTSTNEKLFF. CDR3 in DNA: TGTGCCAGCAGCTTAGGTTGGACAGGCACTTCAACTAATGAAAAACTGTTTTTT.

This chain connects TRBV12-5 to TRBJ2-7, with 9 nucleotides matching TRBD1. CDR3 length: 15 amino acids. The V and J ends lost 7 bases and 6 bases, in that order; junction bases with no gene match: 13. The germline V gene has CDR1 LGHNT and CDR2 FRNRAP. CDR3 amino acids: CASAPSTGGPGEQYF. CDR3 bases: TGTGCTAGTGCCCCATCGACAGGGGGACCTGGCGAGCAGTACTTC.

This chain joins TRBV6-2 or TRBV6-3 and TRBJ1-2, with unresolved D. The CDR3 length is 15 residues. Germline V CDR1 and CDR2: MNHEY, SVGEGT. The germline V and J ends were trimmed by 5 bases and 4 bases, with 17 bases remaining between them. The CDR3 sequence: CASSKTPGLGYGYTF. In nucleotides, the CDR3 is TGTGCCAGCAGTAAGACTCCTGGACTGGGCTATGGCTACACCTTC.

This clone showed up just once. The chain has TRBV4-2 and TRBJ2-1; 8 nucleotides line up with TRBD2. The ends lost 4 bases at V and 6 bases at J; junction bases unmatched: 11. The germline V gene has CDR1 LGHNA and CDR2 YNFKEQ. The CDR3 loop spans 16 amino acids. CDR3 in DNA: TGTGCCAGCAGCCGGTTAACTAGCGGACTGGGCAATGAGCAGTTCTTC. Its translation: CASSRLTSGLGNEQFF.

The J gene is TRBJ1-3, the V gene TRBV6-5; D call uncertain. The germline V gene has CDR1 MNHEY and CDR2 SVGAGI. The CDR3 is 14 amino acids. V was trimmed by 6 bases and J by 0 bases, leaving 9 bases between them. The CDR3 DNA reads as TGTGCCAGCAGGACGGGATTCTCTGGAAACACCATATATTTT. It translates to CASRTGFSGNTIYF.

The chain couples TRBV6-5 to TRBJ1-4; D is unresolved. The CDR3 contains 12 residues. Germline CDR1 MNHEY, CDR2 SVGAGI. V was trimmed by 2 bases and J by 5 bases, leaving 3 bases between them. CDR3 sequence: CASSYRNEKLFF. The CDR3 DNA follows: TGTGCCAGCAGTTACCGGAATGAAAAACTGTTTTTT.

This clone was counted a few times. The chain couples TRBV6-6 to TRBJ2-7, with 7 positions matching TRBD1. The ends lost 4 bases at V and 4 bases at J; junction bases unmatched: 7. CDR3 size: 14 residues. The germline V gene has CDR1 MNHNY and CDR2 SVGAGI (reference sequence). CDR3 sequence reads: CASSFTGAPYEQYF. The CDR3 nucleotides read TGTGCCAGCAGTTTCACAGGGGCCCCTTACGAGCAGTACTTC.

The chain couples TRBV7-8 to TRBJ1-1, with a weak D call TRBD1 (5 bases). The V gene lost 1 base and the J gene lost 4 bases, with 13 bases spanning the gap. The germline V gene encodes CDR1 SGHVS and CDR2 FQNEAQ. This CDR3 is built from 15 residues. The CDR3 region is CASSLVWGLGTEAFF. DNA for the CDR3: TGTGCCAGCAGCTTAGTATGGGGACTTGGCACTGAAGCTTTCTTT.

Concerning this clone: A read error may produce the germline difference seen at one junction end. The chain joins TRBV7-7 to TRBJ2-5, with 13 bases lining up with TRBD2. The germline CDR1 and CDR2 sequences are SSHAT and FNYEAQ (reference sequence). This CDR3 spans 16 amino acids. The chain's CDR3 is CASSRGTSGVQETQYF. In DNA form, the CDR3 reads TGTGCTAGCAGCCGGGGGACTAGCGGGGTCCAAGAGACCCAGTACTTC.

V is TRBV5-6 and J is TRBJ1-2; 7 bases agree with TRBD1. CDR3 length equals 12 residues. Per germline, CDR1 SGHDT and CDR2 YYEEEE. The trim removed 5 bases at V and 5 bases at J, leaving 3 bases unmatched. The CDR3 here is CASSKGQYGYTF. The DNA of the CDR3 is TGTGCCAGCAGTAAGGGACAGTATGGCTACACCTTC.